Shown below are 24 T cell receptor beta chains from a single sample sequenced in a study of identical twins (dated by TCRdb to the mid-2010s). The library was obtained by 5' RACE. Instrument used: Illumina HiSeq 2000. The public sequencing data were trimmed at Q25 with fastp and processed into clonotypes with MiXCR by TCRdb, which kept only in-frame beta chains. Rows merge per CDR3 protein into single entries with the most common DNA and genes. The sample data list some 760,000 distinct CDR3 sequences, and 18% of these were observed just once. Less than 15% of the sample comes from the top ten. These data are also associated with another study on T cells expressing NK-cell markers.

The source material was PBMCs. The receptors were gathered from a woman younger than 35 in good health.

The V and J genes are TRBV5-5 and TRBJ2-1; the D gene is possibly TRBD1 (6 bases). This CDR3 has 15 residues. V was trimmed by 1 base and J by 5 bases, leaving 13 bases between them. CDR1 and CDR2 (germline): SGHKS, YYEKEE (reference sequence). The CDR3 sequence: CASSLWRGTHNEQFF. The CDR3 coding sequence is TGTGCCAGCAGCTTGTGGCGAGGGACACACAATGAGCAGTTCTTC.

This clonotype was found a few times. This chain connects TRBV4-3 to TRBJ2-3; D is unclear. The germline CDR1 and CDR2 sequences are LGHNA and YSLEER. Between the trimmed V and J ends, which lost 0 bases and 0 bases, there was a span of 10 bases. CDR3 length equals 16 residues. The CDR3 DNA is TGCGCCAGCAGCCAAGATTACAGAGACAGCACAGATACGCAGTATTTT. This translates into CASSQDYRDSTDTQYF.

J is TRBJ2-3 and V is TRBV12-3 or TRBV12-4; D not certain. The CDR3 is 12 residues long. Trimming stripped 7 bases from V and 2 bases from J, with 7 bases between. This CDR3 is CASKTYTDTQYF. The CDR3 bases are TGTGCCAGCAAAACCTACACAGATACGCAGTATTTT.

This clonotype showed up just a few times. The chain combines TRBV7-2 with TRBJ2-1; D unclear. The CDR3 runs 16 residues. The germline gives CDR1 SGHTA, CDR2 FQGNSA. Trimming took 1 base from V and 6 from J, leaving 16 bases between them. CDR3 in amino acids: CASSLGLRISGNEQFF. CDR3 sequence (DNA): TGTGCCAGCAGCTTAGGACTCAGGATCTCGGGCAATGAGCAGTTCTTC. Using reference TRBV7-2 and TRBJ2-1 for the parts outside the CDR3, the full variable domain is GAGVSQSPSNKVTEKGKDVELRCDPISGHTALYWYRQSLGQGLEFLIYFQGNSAPDKSGLPSDRFSAERTGGSVSTLTIQRTQQEDSAVYLCASSLGLRISGNEQFFGPGTRLTVL.

The chain recombines TRBV14 with TRBJ2-2; D remains ambiguous. CDR3 length equals 13 residues. The ends were cut back, 0 bases at V and 7 bases at J, with 6 bases in the middle. CDR1 is SGHDN, CDR2 FVKESK, per germline. The CDR3 reads CASSQDPGGELFF. CDR3 nucleotide sequence: TGTGCCAGCAGCCAAGATCCGGGCGGGGAGCTGTTTTTT.

The rearrangement uses TRBV20-1 and TRBJ2-1, with 8 nucleotides matching TRBD2. Germline V gene data show CDR1 as DFQATT and CDR2 as SNEGSKA (reference sequence). CDR3 length equals 16 residues. The V segment lost 3 bases and the J segment 5 bases; nucleotides outside the gene matches: 12. The CDR3 loop is CSASNTGTRKNNEQFF. CDR3 sequence (DNA): TGCAGTGCTAGCAACACCGGGACTAGGAAAAACAATGAGCAGTTCTTC.

This clonotype was seen more than once but under ten times. This rearrangement joins TRBV20-1 to TRBJ1-5, with a possible D match to TRBD1 (5 bases). V was shortened by 6 bases and J by 6 bases, with 15 bases between the two germline ends. Germline assignment: CDR1 DFQATT and CDR2 SNEGSKA (reference sequence). CDR3 length: 13 amino acids. Written as DNA, the CDR3 is TGCAGTGCCCCGCCAGGGCTGGGTCAGCCCCAGCATTTT. Its protein product is CSAPPGLGQPQHF.

The V and J genes are TRBV7-3 and TRBJ2-1; 11 nucleotides align to TRBD2. Germline assignment: CDR1 SGHTA and CDR2 FQGTGA. V shed 5 bases, J shed 5 bases, and the junction held 5 bases outside the gene matches. The CDR3 runs to 15 residues. DNA of the CDR3: TGTGCCAGCAGCGGGACTAGCGGAATTCACAATGAGCAGTTCTTC. Its translation is CASSGTSGIHNEQFF.

This clonotype was observed a handful of times. V usage is TRBV6-2 or TRBV6-3 and J usage is TRBJ2-7; TRBD1 aligns across 7 bases. J was trimmed by 4 bases and V by 7 bases; bases with no gene match: 10. The length of the CDR3 is 14 residues. Germline CDR1 and CDR2: MNHEY and SVGEGT. The CDR3 bases are TGTGCCAGCAACGACCCGGGACAGATATACGAGCAGTACTTC. This sequence encodes CASNDPGQIYEQYF.

V is TRBV18 and J is TRBJ2-6, with D uncertain. Germline V gives CDR1 KGHSH, CDR2 LQKENI. This CDR3 is built from 18 residues. Trimming left V 0 bases short and J 0 bases short, with 12 bases between. CDR3 sequence: CASSPPGYPPSGANVLTF. The CDR3 coding sequence is TGTGCCAGCTCACCACCCGGGTATCCCCCCTCTGGGGCCAACGTCCTGACTTTC.

This clonotype has a count of ten or more. The chain couples TRBV5-5 to TRBJ1-5, with D hard to call. V was clipped by 4 bases and J by 2 bases, with 7 bases between them. The V gene's germline CDR1 is SGHKS and CDR2 YYEKEE (reference sequence). This CDR3 is built from 13 residues. CDR3 in amino acids: CASSPFGNQPQHF. In nucleotides, the CDR3 is TGTGCCAGCAGCCCGTTCGGCAATCAGCCCCAGCATTTT.

V is TRBV29-1 and J is TRBJ2-3; the D gene is possibly TRBD2 (5 bases). V was shortened by 5 bases and J by 5 bases, with 14 bases between the two germline ends. CDR1 is SQVTM, CDR2 ANQGSEA, per germline. The CDR3 runs to 13 residues. CDR3 bases: TGCAGCGTTTCTACGGGGATGGGAGATACGCAGTATTTT. Translation gives CSVSTGMGDTQYF.

This clonotype showed up just a few times. The genes are TRBV9 and TRBJ2-3, with D perhaps matching TRBD1 (5 bases). This CDR3 spans 14 amino acids. The V gene lost 3 bases and the J gene lost 0 bases, with 8 bases spanning the gap. CDR1 is SGDLS and CDR2 is YYNGEE in the germline V gene. The CDR3 nucleotides read TGTGCCAGCAGCGAGGGGCTGAGCACAGATACGCAGTATTTT. Residues: CASSEGLSTDTQYF.

Only a few counts were recorded for this clonotype. V is TRBV24-1 and J is TRBJ2-5; a possible D gene is TRBD2 (5 bases). The V gene's germline CDR1 is KGHDR and CDR2 SFDVKD. The CDR3 covers 15 residues. Deletions cut 3 bases from V and 2 bases from J, with 12 bases between. CDR3: CATSDPRGNQETQYF. The CDR3 nucleotides are TGTGCCACCAGTGATCCCCGAGGGAATCAAGAGACCCAGTACTTC.

This clonotype was observed a handful of times. The V and J genes are TRBV11-2 and TRBJ2-1, with 10 positions matching TRBD2. In germline, CDR1 is SGHAT, CDR2 FQNNGV. CDR3 size: 15 residues. With 2 bases clipped from V and 10 bases from J, the junction kept 8 bases outside the gene matches. DNA for the CDR3: TGTGCCAGCAGCTTATCCCTAGCGGGAGAAAGCGAGCAGTTCTTC. It is translated as CASSLSLAGESEQFF.

The CDR3 reads CSAWWAGQETQYF. The CDR3 DNA is TGCAGTGCTTGGTGGGCGGGACAAGAGACCCAGTACTTC. The chain carries TRBV20-1 and TRBJ2-5; TRBD2 might be the D (6 bases). Germline CDR1 reads DFQATT; CDR2 reads SNEGSKA (reference sequence). This CDR3 comprises 13 residues. V gave up 5 bases and J gave up 2 bases, with 12 bases separating them.

This clonotype was picked up a small number of times. V and J are TRBV10-3 and TRBJ1-2; D might be TRBD1 (6 bases). V shed 2 bases and J shed 6 bases, with 16 bases lying between them. The CDR3 contains 15 residues. The germline V gene has CDR1 ENHRY and CDR2 SYGVKD. The CDR3: CAISEKQGKRNGYTF. The CDR3 DNA sequence: TGTGCCATCAGTGAGAAACAGGGTAAAAGGAATGGCTACACCTTC.

This clonotype was picked up a small number of times. The chain carries TRBV12-3 or TRBV12-4 and TRBJ2-1, with 9 bases identical to TRBD2. The trim removed 3 bases at V and 7 bases at J, leaving 7 bases unmatched. The CDR3 is made up of 15 amino acids. CDR3 residues: CASSFGGRAMNEQFF. The CDR3, as DNA: TGTGCCAGCAGTTTTGGCGGGAGGGCCATGAATGAGCAGTTCTTC.

This clonotype has more than one count but fewer than ten. The rearrangement links TRBV12-3 or TRBV12-4 to TRBJ2-1; D is uncertain. The ends were cut back, 2 bases at V and 8 bases at J, with 13 bases in the middle. The CDR3 extends over 14 amino acids. The CDR3 here is CASSLRAPGYEQFF. For the CDR3, the DNA is TGTGCCAGCAGTTTAAGAGCTCCGGGTTATGAGCAGTTCTTC.

The V and J genes are TRBV5-1 and TRBJ2-7; D may be TRBD1 (6 bases). The CDR3 consists of 17 residues. Germline V gene lookup returns CDR1 SGHRS and CDR2 YFSETQ. The V end was cut by 0 bases, the J end by 0 bases, with 16 bases between. The CDR3 DNA follows: TGCGCCAGCAGCTTGGCGGCGGCCGGACAGCTCTCCTACGAGCAGTACTTC. Amino acids: CASSLAAAGQLSYEQYF.

This clonotype was seen at least ten times. The chain couples TRBV5-1 to TRBJ2-1; TRBD1 matches 8 bases. CDR3 length equals 15 residues. Per germline, CDR1 SGHRS and CDR2 YFSETQ. V trimming: 7 bases; J trimming: 0 bases; junction bases outside the gene matches: 6. The CDR3 spells CASRRDRPSYNEQFF. CDR3 in DNA: TGCGCCAGCCGCAGGGACAGGCCCTCCTACAATGAGCAGTTCTTC.

The genes are TRBV18 and TRBJ2-4; D call uncertain. Germline V gene lookup returns CDR1 KGHSH and CDR2 LQKENI. Trimming pared 3 bases from V and 3 bases from J, leaving 12 bases between. The CDR3 sequence is 15 residues long. This chain's CDR3 is CASSPSTESKNIQYF. CDR3 DNA: TGTGCCAGCTCACCTTCTACAGAGAGCAAAAACATTCAGTACTTC.

This clonotype was observed a few times. V usage is TRBV5-1 and J usage is TRBJ2-1; 9 bases align to TRBD1. There are 15 residues in the CDR3. The trim removed 4 bases at V and 5 bases at J, leaving 7 bases unmatched. CDR1 and CDR2 from the germline V gene are SGHRS and YFSETQ. CDR3 coding DNA: TGCGCCAGCAGCGCAACCGGGACAGGGAACAATGAGCAGTTCTTC. It is translated as CASSATGTGNNEQFF.

Many counts were recorded for this clonotype. The chain uses TRBV15 and TRBJ1-3; D might be TRBD1 (5 bases). V lost 1 base, J lost 2 bases, and 9 bases lay in between. Looked up from germline, CDR1 is LNHNV and CDR2 is YYDKDF (reference sequence). The CDR3 covers 15 residues. CDR3 region: CATSRGGGAGNTIYF. Written as DNA, the CDR3 is TGTGCCACCAGCAGAGGCGGGGGAGCTGGAAACACCATATATTTT.